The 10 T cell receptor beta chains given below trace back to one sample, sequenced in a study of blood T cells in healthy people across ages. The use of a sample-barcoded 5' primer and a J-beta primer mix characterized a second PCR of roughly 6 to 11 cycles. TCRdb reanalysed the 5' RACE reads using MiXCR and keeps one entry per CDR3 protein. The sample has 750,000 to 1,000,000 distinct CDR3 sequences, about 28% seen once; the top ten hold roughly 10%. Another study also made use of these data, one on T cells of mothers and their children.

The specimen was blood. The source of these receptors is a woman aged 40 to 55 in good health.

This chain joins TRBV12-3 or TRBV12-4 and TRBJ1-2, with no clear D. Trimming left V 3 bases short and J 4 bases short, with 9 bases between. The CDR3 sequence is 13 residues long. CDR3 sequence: CASSLDEGYGYTF. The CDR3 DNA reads TGTGCCAGCAGTTTGGACGAGGGCTATGGCTACACCTTC.

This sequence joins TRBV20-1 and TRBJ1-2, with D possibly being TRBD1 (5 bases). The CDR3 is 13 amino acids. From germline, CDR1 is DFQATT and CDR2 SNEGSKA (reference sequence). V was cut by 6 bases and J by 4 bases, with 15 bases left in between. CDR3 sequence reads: CSAATGTFYGYTF. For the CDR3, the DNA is TGCAGTGCGGCCACAGGAACCTTCTATGGCTACACCTTC.

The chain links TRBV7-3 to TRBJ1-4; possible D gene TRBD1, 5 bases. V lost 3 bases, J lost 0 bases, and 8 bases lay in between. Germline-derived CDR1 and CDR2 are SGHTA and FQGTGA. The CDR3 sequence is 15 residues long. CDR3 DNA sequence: TGTGCCAGCAGCTTTACCAGGGCAACTAATGAAAAACTGTTTTTT. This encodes CASSFTRATNEKLFF.

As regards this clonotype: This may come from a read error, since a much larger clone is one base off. The CDR3 loop reads CASSLGHSGANVRTF. The CDR3 DNA is TGTGCCAGCAGCTTAGGGCACTCTGGGGCCAACGTCCGGACTTTC. V gene TRBV7-9 combines with J gene TRBJ2-6; tentative D call: TRBD1 (5 bases). Germline V gene sequence: CDR1 SEHNR, CDR2 FQNEAQ (reference sequence). The CDR3 loop spans 15 amino acids.

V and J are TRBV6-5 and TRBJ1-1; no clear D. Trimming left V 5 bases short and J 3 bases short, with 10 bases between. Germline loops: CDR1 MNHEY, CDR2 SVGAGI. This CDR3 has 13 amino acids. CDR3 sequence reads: CASSSQEYTEAFF. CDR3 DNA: TGTGCCAGCAGTAGCCAGGAATACACTGAAGCTTTCTTT.

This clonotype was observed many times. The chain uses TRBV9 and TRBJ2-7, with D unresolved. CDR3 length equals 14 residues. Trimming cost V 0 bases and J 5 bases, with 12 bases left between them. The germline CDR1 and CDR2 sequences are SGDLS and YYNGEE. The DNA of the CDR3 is TGTGCCAGCAGCGTAGCCGGGCCTCCGAACGAGCAGTACTTC. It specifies CASSVAGPPNEQYF. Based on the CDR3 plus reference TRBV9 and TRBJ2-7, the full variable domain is DSGVTQTPKHLITATGQRVTLRCSPRSGDLSVYWYQQSLDQGLQFLIQYYNGEERAKGNILERFSAQQFPDLHSELNLSSLELGDSALYFCASSVAGPPNEQYFGPGTRLTVT.

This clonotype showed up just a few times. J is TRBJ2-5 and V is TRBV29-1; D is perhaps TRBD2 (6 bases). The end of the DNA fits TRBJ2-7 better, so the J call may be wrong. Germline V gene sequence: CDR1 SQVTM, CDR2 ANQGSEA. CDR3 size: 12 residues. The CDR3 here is CSVEAGSNEQYF. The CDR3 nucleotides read TGCAGCGTTGAGGCGGGGTCCAACGAGCAGTACTTC.

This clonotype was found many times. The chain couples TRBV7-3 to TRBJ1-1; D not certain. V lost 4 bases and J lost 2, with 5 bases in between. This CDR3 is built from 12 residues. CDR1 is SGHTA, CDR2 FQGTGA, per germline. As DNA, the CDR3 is TGTGCCAGCAGCTCTAGTAACACTGAAGCTTTCTTT. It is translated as CASSSSNTEAFF.

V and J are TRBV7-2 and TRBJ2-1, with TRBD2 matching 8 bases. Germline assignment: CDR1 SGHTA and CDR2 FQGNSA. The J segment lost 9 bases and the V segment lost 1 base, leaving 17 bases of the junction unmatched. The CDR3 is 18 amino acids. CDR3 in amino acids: CASSLEGRVAGPSAEQFF. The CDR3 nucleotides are TGTGCCAGCAGCTTAGAAGGGAGGGTAGCGGGGCCCTCGGCTGAGCAGTTCTTC. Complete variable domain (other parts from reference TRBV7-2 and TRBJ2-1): GAGVSQSPSNKVTEKGKDVELRCDPISGHTALYWYRQSLGQGLEFLIYFQGNSAPDKSGLPSDRFSAERTGGSVSTLTIQRTQQEDSAVYLCASSLEGRVAGPSAEQFFGPGTRLTVL.

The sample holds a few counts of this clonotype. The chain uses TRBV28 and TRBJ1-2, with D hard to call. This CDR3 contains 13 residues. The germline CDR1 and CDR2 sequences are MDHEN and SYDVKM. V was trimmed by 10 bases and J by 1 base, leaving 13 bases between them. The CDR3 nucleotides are TGTGCCACTCTGGCAGCCGATAACTATGGCTACACCTTC. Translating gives CATLAADNYGYTF.